These T cell receptor beta chains were read from a single sample in a study of T cells in Graves' hyperthyroidism and ophthalmopathy. Each CDR3 protein gets one entry after TCRdb re-called the multiplex PCR reads with MiXCR. The repertoire holds about 480,000 distinct CDR3 sequences, with around 14% as singletons. Sequencing was performed on blood. The receptors come from a woman under 30 with Graves' hyperthyroidism. The CDR3 runs from the conserved cysteine through the conserved F or W. The order of the fields is clone size, D gene, J gene, V gene, CDR3 DNA, CDR3 protein. The D gene is left open where the match is weak. Not all rows give a size; the values are once, few, many and, for expanded clones, a class.

many	NA	TRBJ1-1	TRBV18	TGTGCCAGCTCACCGACAATCAACACTGAAGCTTTCTTT	CASSPTINTEAFF
many	NA	TRBJ2-1	TRBV11-1	TGTGCCAGCAGCGGTAGGGGCCCAGGGCCGAGCTCCTACAATGAGCAGTTCTTC	CASSGRGPGPSSYNEQFF
few	TRBD1	TRBJ2-2	TRBV5-1	TGCGCCAGCAGCCGACAGGGGGTTAGAGGAACCGGGGAGCTGTTTTTT	CASSRQGVRGTGELFF
NA	NA	TRBJ1-5	TRBV12-3/TRBV12-4	TGTGCCAGCAGTTTAGGCAGACTTGGCAATCAGCCCCAGCATTTT	CASSLGRLGNQPQHF
many	TRBD2	TRBJ2-1	TRBV11-3	TGTGCCAGCAGCACTGGGCGGGAGGGCCACGATGAGCAGTTCTTC	CASSTGREGHDEQFF
many	NA	TRBJ1-1	TRBV7-3	TGTGCCAGCAGCGTAGACGGAATGAACACTGAAGCTTTCTTT	CASSVDGMNTEAFF
NA	TRBD2	TRBJ2-2	TRBV5-1	TGCGCCAGTAGTAGCGGGAGCAATAACGGGGAGCTGTTTTTT	CASSSGSNNGELFF
NA	NA	TRBJ2-7	TRBV6-1	TGTGCCAGCAGACATAGAACGGACAGCCCCTCCTACGAGCAGTACTTC	CASRHRTDSPSYEQYF
many	NA	TRBJ1-1	TRBV20-1	TGCAGTGCTAGCGCCCGGCGTGCGATGAACACTGAAGCTTTCTTT	CSASARRAMNTEAFF
many	NA	TRBJ1-1	TRBV2	TGTGCCAGCAGTGAGGCCACTGAAGCTTTCTTT	CASSEATEAFF
many	NA	TRBJ1-4	TRBV30	TGTGCCTGGAGTGTGGGAGGGGGTGCAACTAATGAAAAACTGTTTTTT	CAWSVGGGATNEKLFF
NA	TRBD2	TRBJ2-5	TRBV5-4	TGTGCCAGCAGCTTGGCCGGGACTAGCGGGACTCCGAAGTACTTC	CASSLAGTSGTPKYF
many	NA	TRBJ1-1	TRBV2	TGTGCCAGCAGTGAACTGGTTATCGGAAACACTGAAGCTTTCTTT	CASSELVIGNTEAFF
NA	NA	TRBJ2-3	TRBV5-1	TGCGCCAGCAGCTTCGGAGGAATCGGGGCCGGTTTGGCAGATACGCAGTATTTT	CASSFGGIGAGLADTQYF
many	NA	TRBJ1-6	TRBV27	TGTGCCAGCAGTTTAACTCCGGGACAACTATATAATTCACCCCTCCACTTT	CASSLTPGQLYNSPLHF
once	TRBD1	TRBJ1-4	TRBV4-3	TGCGCCAGCAGCCAAGATGGAGGACAGGGACGGGGTGAAAAACTGTTTTTT	CASSQDGGQGRGEKLFF
many	TRBD1	TRBJ1-3	TRBV10-3	TGTGCCACCTCGACAGGGTTCGGAAACACCATATATTTT	CATSTGFGNTIYF
many	NA	TRBJ1-4	TRBV7-2	TGTGCCAGCAGCTTAATTGTGACACAGAATGAAAAACTGTTTTTT	CASSLIVTQNEKLFF
NA	TRBD2	TRBJ2-3	TRBV20-1	TGCAGTGCCCCCGGGGCTAGCGGGATCACAGATACGCAGTATTTT	CSAPGASGITDTQYF
many	NA	TRBJ1-5	TRBV2	TGTGCCAGCAGTGGGCATCGGGAGACCCGAGAGCAGCCCCAGCATTTT	CASSGHRETREQPQHF
many	NA	TRBJ1-5	TRBV2	TGTGCCAGCGGGGTATTCCATAGCAATCAGCCCCAGCATTTT	CASGVFHSNQPQHF
NA	TRBD1	TRBJ2-1	TRBV5-4	TGTGCCAGCAGCTTGCCAGACAGGGTTTACAATGAGCAGTTCTTC	CASSLPDRVYNEQFF
many	TRBD1	TRBJ1-1	TRBV6-1	TGTGCCAGCAGCCCCAACCGACTCGACAGGGGTGAAGCTTTCTTT	CASSPNRLDRGEAFF
many	TRBD1	TRBJ1-2	TRBV10-3	TGTGCCATCAGCTATCTCGGGACAGGTCACCCTAGTCTATCTGGCTACACCTTC	CAISYLGTGHPSLSGYTF
many	NA	TRBJ2-3	TRBV6-5	TGTGCCAGCAGTTACGGTGGGACCGGCACAGATACGCAGTATTTT	CASSYGGTGTDTQYF
few	NA	TRBJ2-1	TRBV13	TGTGCCAGCAGTCCAACTAGTTCCAGCTCCTACAATGAGCAGTTCTTC	CASSPTSSSSYNEQFF
NA	NA	TRBJ2-3	TRBV27	TGTGCCAGCAGTTTTTCGGCGTCAAATACGCAGTATTTT	CASSFSASNTQYF
few	TRBD1	TRBJ1-1	TRBV5-1	TGCGCCAGCGGCACCTTAAACAGGGGGCCGGACACTGAAGCTTTCTTT	CASGTLNRGPDTEAFF
NA	NA	TRBJ1-2	TRBV6-1	TGTGCCAGCAGTTTCGACTACAGAGCTAACTATGGCTACACCTTC	CASSFDYRANYGYTF
many	TRBD2	TRBJ2-2	TRBV12-3/TRBV12-4	TGTGCCAGCAGTCCCTTTAAAGCGGGAGGAAACACCGGGGAGCTGTTTTTT	CASSPFKAGGNTGELFF
many	TRBD1	TRBJ1-6	TRBV7-3	TGTGCCAGCAGCTTAGACAGGGCGAGTTCACCCCTCCACTTT	CASSLDRASSPLHF
NA	NA	TRBJ2-3	TRBV9	TGTGCCAGCAGCGCTCGAAGTAGCGGAACTAGCACAGATACGCAGTATTTT	CASSARSSGTSTDTQYF
NA	TRBD2	TRBJ2-1	TRBV20-1	TGCAGTGCCATAGCGGGAGGAATATACAATGAGCAGTTCTTC	CSAIAGGIYNEQFF
many	TRBD2	TRBJ2-1	TRBV12-3/TRBV12-4	TGTGCCAGCACCAAACCCGGGACTAGCGGCAATGAGCAGTTCTTC	CASTKPGTSGNEQFF
few	NA	TRBJ1-4	TRBV6-1	TGTGCCAGCAGGCCTGACAGGAACCGGGAAAAACTGTTTTTT	CASRPDRNREKLFF
many	TRBD1	TRBJ2-7	TRBV6-2/TRBV6-3	TGTGCCACTCTACCCTTTGGACAGGGTCGGGACGAGCAGTACTTC	CATLPFGQGRDEQYF
many	TRBD1	TRBJ1-1	TRBV27	TGTGCCAGCAGACGGGGACAGGGATGGTCTGAAGCTTTCTTT	CASRRGQGWSEAFF
many	NA	TRBJ1-3	TRBV29-1	TGCAGCGCATCAACTCCGACAGTCTCTGGAAACACCATATATTTT	CSASTPTVSGNTIYF
many	NA	TRBJ1-1	TRBV3-1	TGTGCCAGCAGCCAAGATCACGGGAGCCCGAACACTGAAGCTTTCTTT	CASSQDHGSPNTEAFF
many	TRBD2	TRBJ2-1	TRBV10-1	TGCGCCAGCAGTGACGGACTAGCCTTTAATGAGCAGTTCTTC	CASSDGLAFNEQFF
NA	NA	TRBJ2-1	TRBV18	TGTGCCAGCTCCACCCGGGAGATGGGCTCCAATGAGCAGTTCTTC	CASSTREMGSNEQFF
few	NA	TRBJ2-1	TRBV5-1	TGCGCCAGCAGCTTGGCCCCGGGACAAAACAATGAGCAGTTCTTC	CASSLAPGQNNEQFF
many	TRBD2	TRBJ2-1	TRBV7-3	TGTGCCAGCAGCTCCGACGTACGACTAGCGGGAGGCGCCAATGAGCAGTTCTTC	CASSSDVRLAGGANEQFF
many	NA	TRBJ2-2	TRBV30	TGTGCCTGGAGGGCGTACACCGGGGAGCTGTTTTTT	CAWRAYTGELFF
many	NA	TRBJ1-1	TRBV6-2/TRBV6-3	TGTGCCAGCAGGCTCGACAGGAACACTGAAGCTTTCTTT	CASRLDRNTEAFF
few	TRBD1	TRBJ2-7	TRBV6-1	TGTGCCAGCTTCGCCGGACAGGGGGCGGACGAGCAGTACTTC	CASFAGQGADEQYF
many	TRBD2	TRBJ2-1	TRBV12-3/TRBV12-4	TGTGCCAGCAGTTTGACAGCGGGATATTACAATGAGCAGTTCTTC	CASSLTAGYYNEQFF
many	NA	TRBJ1-2	TRBV24-1	TGTGCCACCAGTGGCACCCGGGGAGGGCGCCATGGCTACACCTTC	CATSGTRGGRHGYTF
many	TRBD2	TRBJ2-1	TRBV3-1	TGTGCCAGCAGCCACCGCGGGAGGAACAATGAGCAGTTCTTC	CASSHRGRNNEQFF
many	TRBD2	TRBJ2-3	TRBV2	TGTGCCAGCGCGGGACTAACGGTGACAGATACGCAGTATTTT	CASAGLTVTDTQYF
many	NA	TRBJ2-3	TRBV12-3/TRBV12-4	TGTGCCAGCAGTTTAGAGGCGGGTGGGAATCAGCCCCAGTATTTT	CASSLEAGGNQPQYF
many	NA	TRBJ2-2	TRBV12-3/TRBV12-4	TGTGCCAGCAAGGCGGGGAACACCGGGGAGCTGTTTTTT	CASKAGNTGELFF